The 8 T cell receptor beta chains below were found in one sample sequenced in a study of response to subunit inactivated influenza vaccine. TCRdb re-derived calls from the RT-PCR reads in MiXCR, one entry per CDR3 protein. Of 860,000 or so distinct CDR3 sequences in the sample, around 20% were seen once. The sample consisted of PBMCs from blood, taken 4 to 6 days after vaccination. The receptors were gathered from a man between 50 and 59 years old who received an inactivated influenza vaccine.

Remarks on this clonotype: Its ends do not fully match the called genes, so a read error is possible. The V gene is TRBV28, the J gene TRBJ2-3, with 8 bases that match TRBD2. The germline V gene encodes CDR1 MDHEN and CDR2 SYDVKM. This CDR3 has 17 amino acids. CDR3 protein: CASSLPFAGGSRDTQYF. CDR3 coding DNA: TGTGCCAGCAGTTTACCCTTCGCGGGAGGTAGCAGAGATACGCAGTATTTT.

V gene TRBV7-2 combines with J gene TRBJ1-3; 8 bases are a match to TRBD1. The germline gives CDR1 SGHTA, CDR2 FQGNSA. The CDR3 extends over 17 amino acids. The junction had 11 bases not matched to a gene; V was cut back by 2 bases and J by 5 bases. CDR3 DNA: TGTGCCAGCAGCTTATTACCGGGTCAGGGGGCGAGAAACACCATATATTTT. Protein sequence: CASSLLPGQGARNTIYF.

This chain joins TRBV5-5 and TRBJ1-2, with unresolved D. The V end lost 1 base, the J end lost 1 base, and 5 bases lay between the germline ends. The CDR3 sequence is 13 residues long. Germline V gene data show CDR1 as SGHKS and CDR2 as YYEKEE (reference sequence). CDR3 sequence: CASSLTNNYGYTF. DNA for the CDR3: TGTGCCAGCAGCTTGACAAATAACTATGGCTACACCTTC.

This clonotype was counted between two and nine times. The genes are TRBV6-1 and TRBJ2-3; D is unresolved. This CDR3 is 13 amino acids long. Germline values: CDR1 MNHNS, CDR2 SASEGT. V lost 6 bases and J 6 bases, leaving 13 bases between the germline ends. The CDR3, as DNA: TGTGCCAGCAGATCCAGCCGGGCGGATACGCAGTATTTT. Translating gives CASRSSRADTQYF.

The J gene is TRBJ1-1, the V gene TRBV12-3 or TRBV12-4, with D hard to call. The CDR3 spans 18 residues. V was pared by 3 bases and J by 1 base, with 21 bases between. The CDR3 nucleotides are TGTGCCAGCAGTTTGAGTTCGGGATTCACGGCCCCGAACACTGAAGCTTTCTTT. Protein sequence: CASSLSSGFTAPNTEAFF.

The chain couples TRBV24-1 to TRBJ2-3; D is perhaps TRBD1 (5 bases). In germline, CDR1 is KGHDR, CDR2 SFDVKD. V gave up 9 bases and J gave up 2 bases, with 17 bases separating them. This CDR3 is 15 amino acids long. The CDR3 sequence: CATSLASGNTDTQYF. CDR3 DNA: TGTGCCACCTCACTTGCGTCAGGGAACACAGATACGCAGTATTTT.

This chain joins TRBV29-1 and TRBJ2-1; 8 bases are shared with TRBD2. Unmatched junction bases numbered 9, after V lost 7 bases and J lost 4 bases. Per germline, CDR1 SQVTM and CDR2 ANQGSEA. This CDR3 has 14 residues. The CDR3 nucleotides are TGCAGCGCCCCCGGGACTAGTCTTTACAATGAGCAGTTCTTC. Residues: CSAPGTSLYNEQFF.

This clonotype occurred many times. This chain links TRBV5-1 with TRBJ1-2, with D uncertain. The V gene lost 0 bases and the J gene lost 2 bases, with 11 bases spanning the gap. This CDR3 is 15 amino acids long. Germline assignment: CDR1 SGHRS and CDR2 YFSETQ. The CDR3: CASSLANTGNYGYTF. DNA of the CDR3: TGCGCCAGCAGCTTGGCCAATACCGGGAACTATGGCTACACCTTC.